The rows below give T cell receptor beta chains drawn from one sample of a study of Graves' ophthalmopathy and Graves' hyperthyroidism. TCRdb analysed the multiplex PCR reads with MiXCR anew, one entry per CDR3 protein. Among more than 300,000 distinct CDR3 sequences, 15% were seen once, and the ten largest hold approximately 7%. Sequencing input: peripheral blood. The receptors were sampled from a woman under 30 with stable Graves' hyperthyroidism. Each CDR3 is given with its conserved first and last residue. Fields, in order: J gene, clone size, V gene, D gene, CDR3 DNA, CDR3 protein. The D gene is left open where the match is weak. Expanded clones get a size class; other rows say once, few or many, or leave the size out.

TRBJ2-7 | NA | TRBV6-5 | NA | TGTGCCAGCAGTTACCTTCCCTTCGCGCCTAATTACGAGCAGTACTTC | CASSYLPFAPNYEQYF
TRBJ1-1 | many | TRBV20-1 | TRBD1 | TGCAGTGCTAGTCGGTTTCAGGGGGTAGTAAACACTGAAGCTTTCTTT | CSASRFQGVVNTEAFF
TRBJ2-2 | many | TRBV6-2/TRBV6-3 | NA | TGTGCCAGCAGTCGCCCGGAGATCAGGACCGCCGGGGAGCTGTTTTTT | CASSRPEIRTAGELFF
TRBJ2-2 | NA | TRBV11-2 | TRBD1 | TGTGTCAGCAGCCCAGGACAGGGGAGGAACACCGGGGAGCTGTTTTTT | CVSSPGQGRNTGELFF
TRBJ1-6 | NA | TRBV6-5 | TRBD1 | TGTGCCAGCAGTTACCGTGACAGGGGCCCTACTTCACCCCTCCACTTT | CASSYRDRGPTSPLHF
TRBJ2-2 | NA | TRBV19 | NA | TGTGCCAGTAGTATTGTTTTAGTGGGGCCGAACACCGGGGAGCTGTTTTTT | CASSIVLVGPNTGELFF
TRBJ2-7 | NA | TRBV6-5 | NA | TGTGCCAGCAGTTACGATCGGGGGGCCCACGAGCAGTACTTC | CASSYDRGAHEQYF
TRBJ2-5 | NA | TRBV12-3/TRBV12-4 | TRBD2 | TGTGCCAGCAGTAGTTGGACTAGCGGGGGCCAAGAGACCCAGTACTTC | CASSSWTSGGQETQYF
TRBJ1-5 | many | TRBV24-1 | TRBD1 | TGTGCCACCAGTGATTCGGACAGGGGAGTTCAGCCCCAGCATTTT | CATSDSDRGVQPQHF
TRBJ1-5 | many | TRBV11-1 | NA | TGTGCCAGCAGCTTAGAAAGCAATCAGCCCCAGCATTTT | CASSLESNQPQHF
TRBJ1-5 | NA | TRBV19 | NA | TGTGCCAGTAAGAAGGGGCGCACGGATCAGCCCCAGCATTTT | CASKKGRTDQPQHF
TRBJ2-7 | many | TRBV20-1 | TRBD1 | TGCAGTGCTCTTCGGACAGGGGCCGGTGGGGAGCAGTACTTC | CSALRTGAGGEQYF
TRBJ2-7 | many | TRBV10-2 | NA | TGCGCCAGCCTAACAGGGAAGTCCTACGAGCAGTACTTC | CASLTGKSYEQYF
TRBJ1-2 | many | TRBV7-9 | NA | TGTGCCAGCAGCTCCCGAGGAGGTCTCTATGGCTACACCTTC | CASSSRGGLYGYTF
TRBJ1-5 | many | TRBV7-9 | NA | TGTGCCAGCAGCAGGAAAATTGGTCAGCCCCAGCATTTT | CASSRKIGQPQHF
TRBJ1-1 | many | TRBV20-1 | TRBD1 | TGCAGTGCGTCAAGACAGGGAGGGACTGAAGCTTTCTTT | CSASRQGGTEAFF
TRBJ1-1 | many | TRBV12-3/TRBV12-4 | TRBD1 | TGTGCCAGCAGCTGGGGGCAGGGGGTTGGCACTGAAGCTTTCTTT | CASSWGQGVGTEAFF
TRBJ2-5 | many | TRBV20-1 | TRBD2 | TGCGGTTGGGCTAGCGGGGGGTCAGAGACCCAGTACTTC | CGWASGGSETQYF
TRBJ1-2 | many | TRBV19 | NA | TGTGCCAGTAGTAACCTCCTGGGGGGCTATGGCTACACCTTC | CASSNLLGGYGYTF
TRBJ1-2 | NA | TRBV18 | TRBD1 | TGTGCCAGCTCACTTCTAGGCCCACAGGGGCAAAGGATAAACATCAATGGCTACACCTTC | CASSLLGPQGQRININGYTF
TRBJ1-5 | NA | TRBV6-1 | TRBD1 | TGTGCCAGCAGTGAATGGACAGGGGGCTTTCAGCCCCAGCATTTT | CASSEWTGGFQPQHF
TRBJ2-2 | many | TRBV29-1 | NA | TGCAGCGTTTCAGGTTGGCAGGGGAGTACCGGGGAGCTGTTTTTT | CSVSGWQGSTGELFF
TRBJ1-5 | many | TRBV12-3/TRBV12-4 | TRBD1 | TGTGCCAGCACCACGGGACAGGTCGGTCAGCCCCAGCATTTT | CASTTGQVGQPQHF
TRBJ1-1 | NA | TRBV19 | TRBD1 | TGTGCCAGTTACCAGGGGGCTGAGTACACTGAAGCTTTCTTT | CASYQGAEYTEAFF
TRBJ1-1 | many | TRBV28 | NA | TGTGCCAGCAGTTTCTTGGCTGAAGCTTTCTTT | CASSFLAEAFF
TRBJ2-2 | many | TRBV20-1 | NA | TGCAGTGCGCGGTTGGCGGGACTGAGACCCACCGGGGAGCTGTTTTTT | CSARLAGLRPTGELFF
TRBJ2-5 | many | TRBV20-1 | TRBD2 | TGCAGTGCTGGGGGCCCTAGCGGGGACGAAGAGACCCAGTACTTC | CSAGGPSGDEETQYF
TRBJ1-2 | many | TRBV12-3/TRBV12-4 | TRBD1 | TGTGCCAGCAGTCTCGGGACAGGGGAGGTGAATGGCTACACCTTC | CASSLGTGEVNGYTF
TRBJ2-7 | many | TRBV7-2 | NA | TGTGCCAGCAGCTTAGCTCCCGCGGCCCCGACGCTGGCCTACGAGCAGTACTTC | CASSLAPAAPTLAYEQYF
TRBJ2-2 | few | TRBV27 | TRBD2 | TGTGCCAGCAGTTTACTAGCGGGGGGAGGAACCGGGGAGCTGTTTTTT | CASSLLAGGGTGELFF
TRBJ1-6 | many | TRBV12-3/TRBV12-4 | NA | TGTGCCAGCAGCTTGCTGGGGGGCCCGAATTCACCCCTCCACTTT | CASSLLGGPNSPLHF
TRBJ2-7 | NA | TRBV20-1 | NA | TGCAGTGCTAGTTTTTTGGACGAGCAGTACTTC | CSASFLDEQYF
TRBJ2-5 | many | TRBV20-1 | TRBD1 | TGCAGTGCTAGAACGGGACAGGGGCAAGAGACCCAGTACTTC | CSARTGQGQETQYF
TRBJ2-7 | many | TRBV7-8 | NA | TGTGCCAGCAGCTTAAGGGGCGGGGAGAGCTCCTACGAGCAGTACTTC | CASSLRGGESSYEQYF
TRBJ1-2 | many | TRBV2 | NA | TGTGCCAGCAGTGAAGCGCGGAACTTTGGCTACACCTTC | CASSEARNFGYTF
TRBJ2-7 | many | TRBV20-1 | NA | TGCAGTGCCCTAGATACAATCTCCTACGAGCAGTACTTC | CSALDTISYEQYF
TRBJ1-5 | many | TRBV19 | NA | TGTGCCAGTAGCCTAGGGGCAAATGGTGTCCAGCATTTT | CASSLGANGVQHF